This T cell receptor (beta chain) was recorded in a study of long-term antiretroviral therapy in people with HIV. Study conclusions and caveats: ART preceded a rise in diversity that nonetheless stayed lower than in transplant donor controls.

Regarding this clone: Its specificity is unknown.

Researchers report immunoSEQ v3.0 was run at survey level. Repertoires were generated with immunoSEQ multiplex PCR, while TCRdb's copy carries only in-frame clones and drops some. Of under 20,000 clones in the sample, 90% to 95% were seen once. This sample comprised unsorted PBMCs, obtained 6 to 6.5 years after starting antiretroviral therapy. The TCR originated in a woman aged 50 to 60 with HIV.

CDR3 amino acids: CASSLGGGNTEAFF. Written as DNA, the CDR3 is TGTGCCAGCAGTTTAGGGGGAGGGAACACTGAAGCTTTCTTT. The gene calls are TRBV6-6 and TRBJ1-1; D perhaps matches TRBD1 (6 bases). The V end lost 4 bases, the J end lost 1 base, and 10 bases lay between the germline ends. From germline, CDR1 is MNHNY and CDR2 SVGAGI (reference sequence). The CDR3 contains 14 residues.